These 15 T cell receptor beta chains came from one sample sequenced in a study of cytomegalovirus exposure and HLA in healthy donors. The PCR was carried out with 60 Vbeta primers and 13 Jbeta primers. The method was immunoSEQ multiplex PCR; TCRdb's version includes in-frame clones alone and lacks a portion of them. Here the sample spans 150,000 to 200,000 clones, roughly 89% being singletons. Sequencing used PBMCs. The receptors were sampled from a woman aged 30 to 39 in good health and CMV-seronegative.

This rearrangement joins TRBV19 to TRBJ1-2; a weak D match, TRBD1 (6 bases). V was cut by 5 bases and J by 5 bases, with 9 bases left in between. The CDR3 runs 12 residues. The germline V gene has CDR1 LNHDA and CDR2 SQIVND (reference sequence). The CDR3 region has the DNA TGTGCCAGTAGTCCTCAGGGGTATGGCTACACCTTC. It codes for CASSPQGYGYTF.

This clone came up a few times. This rearrangement joins TRBV23-1 to TRBJ2-3, with unresolved D. TRBV23-1 falls under the ORF class, with uncertain function. The CDR3 consists of 18 residues. V was shortened by 10 bases and J by 1 base, with 27 bases between the two germline ends. The CDR3: CATNYRQWRSKGTDTQYF. The CDR3 coding sequence is TGCGCCACGAACTATAGGCAGTGGCGGTCTAAGGGCACAGATACGCAGTATTTT.

CDR3: CASSLTGSGELFF. The CDR3, as DNA: TGTGCCAGCAGTTTAACGGGTTCGGGGGAGCTGTTTTTT. The chain recombines TRBV27 with TRBJ2-2, with D uncertain. V was clipped by 2 bases and J by 8 bases, with 9 bases between them. This CDR3 is built from 13 residues. Germline assignment: CDR1 MNHEY and CDR2 SMNVEV (reference sequence).

The chain uses TRBV7-2 and TRBJ2-2; TRBD2 matches 9 bases. Per germline, CDR1 SGHTA and CDR2 FQGNSA. V gave up 5 bases and J gave up 6 bases; unmatched junction bases: 10. The CDR3 loop spans 16 amino acids. The CDR3 nucleotides read TGTGCCAGCAGCCCCTGGGGAGCGGGAGGTTCCGGGGAGCTGTTTTTT. It encodes CASSPWGAGGSGELFF.

This chain uses TRBV29-1 with TRBJ2-3; tentative D call: TRBD1 (7 bases). Germline lookup yields CDR1 SQVTM and CDR2 ANQGSEA. The germline V and J ends were trimmed by 7 bases and 5 bases, with 13 bases remaining between them. The CDR3 is made up of 12 amino acids. CDR3 sequence reads: CSARGAGDTQYF. CDR3 DNA sequence: TGCAGCGCCAGGGGGGCTGGAGATACGCAGTATTTT.

This clone came up once. This chain connects TRBV7-2 to TRBJ2-1; TRBD2 agrees at 7 bases. Germline CDR1 is SGHTA and CDR2 is FQGNSA. The CDR3 runs to 12 residues. V lost 10 bases, J lost 8 bases, and 8 bases stayed unmatched. CDR3 amino acids: CANGGSGDEQFF. The CDR3 region has the DNA TGTGCCAACGGGGGGTCGGGGGATGAGCAGTTCTTC.

V and J are TRBV19 and TRBJ2-2, with 9 bases aligning to TRBD2. The CDR3 is 17 amino acids. Germline lookup yields CDR1 LNHDA and CDR2 SQIVND (reference sequence). V lost 4 bases and J lost 1; bases outside the gene matches: 7. This chain's CDR3 is CASSTLGGRGNTGELFF. The CDR3 DNA is TGTGCCAGTAGTACCCTCGGCGGGAGGGGGAACACCGGGGAGCTGTTTTTT.

This clone was counted a single time. The V and J genes are TRBV5-1 and TRBJ2-5; 10 positions match TRBD2. The length of the CDR3 is 14 residues. Germline trimming cut 4 bases from V and 8 bases from J; bases unmatched to any gene: 8. Germline CDR1 reads SGHRS; CDR2 reads YFSETQ. The DNA of the CDR3 is TGCGCCAGCAGCACACGACTAGCGGGCTCCACCCAGTACTTC. Translation gives CASSTRLAGSTQYF.

The chain combines TRBV5-1 with TRBJ2-7; tentative D call: TRBD2 (6 bases). Germline CDR1 and CDR2: SGHRS and YFSETQ. The V end was cut by 4 bases, the J end by 0 bases, with 14 bases between. There are 15 residues in the CDR3. For the CDR3, the DNA is TGCGCCAGCAGCCGGGGAGGCCAGACCTCCTACGAGCAGTACTTC. As protein: CASSRGGQTSYEQYF.

This chain links TRBV7-2 with TRBJ2-5; 8 bases match TRBD2. The J call may not be correct, given that the DNA end is closer to TRBJ2-7. The germline V gene has CDR1 SGHTA and CDR2 FQGNSA. CDR3 length: 15 amino acids. For the CDR3, the DNA is TGTGCCAGCAGCCCCACTAGCGGTAGCTCCTACGAGCAGTACTTC. It translates to CASSPTSGSSYEQYF.

This clone was detected a few times. This chain uses TRBV6-5 with TRBJ1-1; D perhaps matches TRBD1 (6 bases). This CDR3 contains 15 residues. Germline CDR1 and CDR2: MNHEY and SVGAGI. Trimming left V 6 bases short and J 0 bases short, with 14 bases between. Here the CDR3 DNA reads TGTGCCAGCAGGGGGGCAGACAGAATGAACACTGAAGCTTTCTTT. Amino acids: CASRGADRMNTEAFF.

The chain joins TRBV29-1 to TRBJ2-1; TRBD1 agrees at 9 bases. CDR1 is SQVTM and CDR2 is ANQGSEA in the germline V gene. CDR3 length: 14 amino acids. The trim removed 6 bases at V and 2 bases at J, leaving 5 bases unmatched. In DNA, the CDR3 is TGCAGCGTGGGGGGACAGGGTGCCTACAATGAGCAGTTCTTC. Translation: CSVGGQGAYNEQFF.

The chain recombines TRBV4-3 with TRBJ1-4; D is uncertain. Trimming pared 1 base from V and 8 bases from J, leaving 17 bases between. The CDR3 totals 16 residues. From germline, CDR1 is LGHNA and CDR2 YSLEER. CDR3 DNA sequence: TGCGCCAGCAGCCAAGCCTTGAGTCTACTGGAGGAAAAACTGTTTTTT. Its protein product is CASSQALSLLEEKLFF.

This sequence joins TRBV5-1 and TRBJ2-7; D unclear. The CDR3 extends over 14 amino acids. CDR1 and CDR2 from the germline V gene are SGHRS and YFSETQ. With 4 bases removed from V and 5 bases from J, the gap between germline ends came to 16 bases. CDR3 nucleotide sequence: TGCGCCAGCAGCCATAGTACGGTCAACGACGAGCAGTACTTC. Translated, it gives CASSHSTVNDEQYF.

The chain uses TRBV7-2 and TRBJ2-3, with TRBD1 matching over 8 bases. This CDR3 region has 13 residues. Trimming at V came to 11 bases and at J to 1 base, leaving 5 bases not matched to a gene. Looked up from germline, CDR1 is SGHTA and CDR2 is FQGNSA. The CDR3 loop is CASCRGRTDTQYF. CDR3 nucleotide sequence: TGTGCCTCTTGCAGGGGGCGCACAGATACGCAGTATTTT.